Listed here are 8 T cell receptor beta chains from one sample, sequenced in a study of human T cells and chemical hapten exposure. Time point: patch test 3, about 24 weeks after DPC sensitization. The treatment was: therapeutic diphenylcyclopropenone sensitization with weekly scalp DPC. One entry per CDR3 protein, called by TCRdb with MiXCR from the RACE reads. The data show 80,000 to 100,000 distinct CDR3 sequences, roughly a quarter seen once. This sample comprised whole blood, obtained in connection with sensitization to the hapten diphenylcyclopropenone (DPC). These receptor sequences come from a man in his forties or fifties with alopecia areata. Some clones in this sample may be carry-over from other donors' samples.

This sequence joins TRBV20-1 and TRBJ2-7; 10 bases are shared with TRBD2. Germline V gives CDR1 DFQATT, CDR2 SNEGSKA (reference sequence). The length of the CDR3 is 14 residues. V shed 5 bases and J 3 bases; nucleotides not matched to a gene: 7. The chain's CDR3 is CSAPLAGAFYEQYF. The CDR3, as DNA: TGCAGTGCTCCTCTAGCGGGAGCGTTCTACGAGCAGTACTTC.

This clonotype was seen ten or more times. The chain carries TRBV28 and TRBJ2-7, with 7 bases identical to TRBD1. Germline lookup yields CDR1 MDHEN and CDR2 SYDVKM. The J segment lost 7 bases and the V segment lost 1 base, leaving 28 bases of the junction unmatched. CDR3 length: 21 amino acids. The CDR3 nucleotides are TGTGCCAGCAGTTTATTACATGTGGAAGAGCTGACAGGGACCCTTCCGGGAGAGCAGTACTTC. Its protein product is CASSLLHVEELTGTLPGEQYF.

This clonotype occurred many times. The J gene is TRBJ1-1, the V gene TRBV9, with D unclear. CDR3 length: 15 amino acids. V was trimmed by 0 bases and J by 3 bases, leaving 12 bases between them. Germline values: CDR1 SGDLS, CDR2 YYNGEE. The CDR3 region has the DNA TGTGCCAGCAGCGTAGGGAGACTTCAGGACACTGAAGCTTTCTTT. It codes for CASSVGRLQDTEAFF.

This clonotype was observed a few times. The genes are TRBV6-5 and TRBJ2-3, with D maybe TRBD2 (5 bases). V was pared by 7 bases and J by 6 bases, with 23 bases between. The CDR3 consists of 16 residues. The V gene's germline CDR1 is MNHEY and CDR2 SVGAGI. The CDR3 loop is CASTPLSRTAGDTQYF. The CDR3 DNA reads as TGTGCCAGCACCCCGCTCTCGCGGACTGCGGGCGATACGCAGTATTTT.

A remark on this clonotype: A junction boundary mismatches the germline segment, possibly from a read error. The V and J genes are TRBV30 and TRBJ2-5; 9 nucleotides agree with TRBD1. The CDR3 runs to 15 residues. From germline, CDR1 is GTSNPN and CDR2 SVGIG (reference sequence). As DNA, the CDR3 is TGTACCTGGAGGACCGGACAGGGGACGCAAGAGACCCAGTACTTC. Protein: CTWRTGQGTQETQYF.

The chain joins TRBV7-9 to TRBJ1-2; 8 bases line up with TRBD1. CDR1 is SEHNR and CDR2 is FQNEAQ in the germline V gene (reference sequence). V gave up 2 bases and J gave up 4 bases; unmatched junction bases: 3. This CDR3 contains 14 residues. As DNA, the CDR3 is TGTGCCAGCAGCTTACTCGACAGGGGCTATGGCTACACCTTC. This translates into CASSLLDRGYGYTF. Supplemented by reference TRBV7-9 and TRBJ1-2, the full variable domain reads DTGVSQNPRHKITKRGQNVTFRCDPISEHNRLYWYRQTLGQGPEFLTYFQNEAQLEKSRLLSDRFSAERPKGSFSTLEIQRTEQGDSAMYLCASSLLDRGYGYTFGSGTRLTVV.

The V and J genes are TRBV6-1 and TRBJ2-3; D gene uncertain. Trimming removed 3 bases at V and 3 bases at J, with 10 bases between. Looked up from germline, CDR1 is MNHNS and CDR2 is SASEGT. This CDR3 region has 14 residues. This CDR3 reads CASSEGSVTDTQYF. Here the CDR3 DNA reads TGTGCCAGCAGTGAGGGCAGCGTTACAGATACGCAGTATTTT.

This clonotype was found a few times. This chain links TRBV2 with TRBJ2-3; TRBD1 might be the D (5 bases). The CDR3 consists of 14 residues. The germline CDR1 and CDR2 sequences are SNHLY and FYNNEI. V lost 4 bases, J lost 3 bases, and 11 bases lay in between. This CDR3 is CASSAGIRTDTQYF. As DNA, the CDR3 is TGTGCCAGCAGTGCAGGGATACGAACAGATACGCAGTATTTT.